These T cell receptor beta chains were read from a single sample in a study of shared clonotypes between healthy human individuals. Generated by immunoSEQ multiplex PCR, the TCRdb table keeps only in-frame clones and is missing some. The data show about 1.5 million clones, 98% seen once. The material sequenced was naive CD4+ T cells sorted from blood. The receptors were gathered from a man aged 30 to 39 in good health. Each CDR3 is given without its conserved first and last residue.

j_gene: TRBJ2-7
v_gene: TRBV6-1
CDR3aa: ASRKTGPYEQY

j_gene: TRBJ2-1
v_gene: TRBV2
CDR3aa: ASSKDGRYNEQF

j_gene: TRBJ2-1
v_gene: TRBV7-2
CDR3aa: ASSFDTNRGTWF

j_gene: TRBJ2-3
v_gene: TRBV2
CDR3aa: ASTTRVTDTQY

j_gene: TRBJ2-1
v_gene: TRBV11-2
CDR3aa: ASSLMATAGLDNEQF

j_gene: TRBJ2-7
v_gene: TRBV7-2
CDR3aa: ASSYPRRGTREQY

j_gene: TRBJ1-4
v_gene: TRBV7-9
CDR3aa: ASIPEGQTNEKLF

j_gene: TRBJ2-5
v_gene: TRBV5-1
CDR3aa: ASSLEGGETQY

j_gene: TRBJ2-1
v_gene: TRBV11-2
CDR3aa: ASSLMAANNEQF

j_gene: TRBJ2-2
v_gene: TRBV10-2
CDR3aa: ASSETSGNTGELF

j_gene: TRBJ1-1
v_gene: TRBV15
CDR3aa: ATSLGYNTEAF

j_gene: TRBJ2-6
v_gene: TRBV12-5
CDR3aa: ASGQSGANVLT

j_gene: TRBJ2-7
v_gene: TRBV11-1
CDR3aa: ASSPRTGFGYEQY

j_gene: TRBJ1-4
v_gene: TRBV6-1
CDR3aa: ASSESGREKLF

j_gene: TRBJ2-3
v_gene: TRBV5-1
CDR3aa: ASRSTGTRADTQY

j_gene: TRBJ1-1
v_gene: TRBV19
CDR3aa: ASSKPRSGGTEAF

j_gene: TRBJ2-7
v_gene: TRBV5-1
CDR3aa: ASRQGIYEQY

j_gene: TRBJ2-7
v_gene: TRBV19
CDR3aa: ASSIAQGNSYEQY

j_gene: TRBJ1-1
v_gene: TRBV6-5
CDR3aa: ASSYSGGTEAF

j_gene: TRBJ1-2
v_gene: TRBV6-5
CDR3aa: ASSKSGALYGYT

j_gene: TRBJ2-2
v_gene: TRBV11-2
CDR3aa: ASSLGVGSTGELF

j_gene: TRBJ1-1
v_gene: TRBV7-6
CDR3aa: ASSSMADEAF

j_gene: TRBJ2-5
v_gene: TRBV6-5
CDR3aa: ASSYSRAAQETQY

j_gene: TRBJ1-2
v_gene: TRBV2
CDR3aa: ASSGTGNT

j_gene: TRBJ2-1
v_gene: TRBV18
CDR3aa: ASSPRNNNEQF

j_gene: TRBJ1-1
v_gene: TRBV18
CDR3aa: ASSPDVYTSEAF

j_gene: TRBJ1-3
v_gene: TRBV5-1
CDR3aa: ASSLDSQGNTIY

j_gene: TRBJ2-7
v_gene: TRBV29-1
CDR3aa: SARGPAGDLYEQY

j_gene: TRBJ2-2
v_gene: TRBV28
CDR3aa: ASNGPNTGELF

j_gene: TRBJ1-1
v_gene: TRBV6-6
CDR3aa: ASSYEDRRGAF

j_gene: TRBJ1-5
v_gene: TRBV30
CDR3aa: AWSVKGQPQH

j_gene: TRBJ1-3
v_gene: TRBV7-2
CDR3aa: ASSLVAGSSGNTIY

j_gene: TRBJ2-2
v_gene: TRBV9
CDR3aa: ASSPLATGTGELF

j_gene: TRBJ2-2
v_gene: TRBV5-4
CDR3aa: ASSSLATNTGELF

j_gene: TRBJ2-5
v_gene: TRBV7-9
CDR3aa: ASSRRDRGEEEETQY

j_gene: TRBJ1-2
v_gene: TRBV7-2
CDR3aa: ASSSRTVNYGYT

j_gene: TRBJ1-5
v_gene: TRBV7-8
CDR3aa: ASSMDSNQPQH

j_gene: TRBJ2-2
v_gene: TRBV9
CDR3aa: ASSDARGAGELF

j_gene: TRBJ2-1
v_gene: TRBV25-1
CDR3aa: ASSEFQPASGEQF

j_gene: TRBJ1-4
v_gene: TRBV7-8
CDR3aa: ASSLEAVSSDREKLF

j_gene: TRBJ2-2
v_gene: TRBV7-9
CDR3aa: ASSYNRGSGELF

j_gene: TRBJ1-2
v_gene: TRBV13
CDR3aa: ASSPFPGQGARYSGYT

j_gene: TRBJ1-4
v_gene: TRBV28
CDR3aa: ASPSGQGEVATNEKLF

j_gene: TRBJ2-5
v_gene: TRBV5-4
CDR3aa: ASSLRQGGETQY

j_gene: TRBJ2-6
v_gene: TRBV28
CDR3aa: ASSHGTSGANVLT

j_gene: TRBJ2-1
v_gene: TRBV4-1
CDR3aa: ASSQSWAILNEQF

j_gene: TRBJ1-3
v_gene: TRBV18
CDR3aa: ASSNRVSGNTIY

j_gene: TRBJ2-1
v_gene: TRBV18
CDR3aa: ASSPPIMFSRPNEQF

j_gene: TRBJ1-5
v_gene: TRBV11-2
CDR3aa: ASSPGHFNAQPQH